This T cell receptor beta chain was retrieved from a study of T cells in tuberculosis. Study background: In South Africa, adults with active tuberculosis were compared with IGRA-negative and latently infected IGRA-positive adolescents.

Study-wide results and caveats: GMM-specific TCRs were nearer to active tuberculosis alpha repertoires, suggesting expansion.

As for this clone: Its antigen is undetermined.

Germline V lookup: CDR1 LNHDA, CDR2 SQIVND (reference sequence). Trimming took 3 bases from V and 7 from J; bases not matched to a gene: 16. CDR3 length equals 19 residues. Adolescents were screened for latent TB by skin test and IGRA. The method was immunoSEQ multiplex PCR; TCRdb's version includes in-frame clones alone and lacks a portion of them. The table shows 20,000 to 25,000 clones, with roughly nine tenths occurring only once. J is TRBJ2-1 and V is TRBV19; 12 positions agree with TRBD2. The TCR sequence derives from a donor aged 5-35 years with latent tuberculosis or without tuberculosis infection. Some clones in this sample may be carry-over from other donors' samples. The source material was PBMCs. The CDR3 loop reads CASSIRFRLAGEFGNEQFF. The CDR3 coding sequence is TGTGCCAGTAGTATTCGGTTCAGACTAGCGGGGGAGTTCGGGAATGAGCAGTTCTTC. The full variable domain, with the rest looked up from reference TRBV19 and TRBJ2-1, is DGGITQSPKYLFRKEGQNVTLSCEQNLNHDAMYWYRQDPGQGLRLIYYSQIVNDFQKGDIAEGYSVSREKKESFPLTVTSAQKNPTAFYLCASSIRFRLAGEFGNEQFFGPGTRLTVL.